This TCR beta chain came from a study of PD-1 blockade in classical Hodgkin lymphoma. Points from the study as a whole: Possibly reflecting disease activity or prior therapy, repertoire differences have causes that remain undefined. At C4D1, TCR diversity had climbed significantly for CD4+ cells, though not for CD8+ cells. Complete responders' baseline diversity resembled that of newly diagnosed patients.

This clone is medium-sized (0.01 to 0.1%) by share. As yet, its antigen is unknown. Its ends do not fully match the called genes, so a read error is possible. All the patients suffered relapse after autologous stem cell transplantation, and brentuximab vedotin exposure differed. Complete response, partial response or progressive disease constituted the best responses recorded. Germline-derived CDR1 and CDR2 are SQVTM and ANQGSEA. This CDR3 is 11 amino acids long. Repertoires were generated with immunoSEQ multiplex PCR, while TCRdb's copy carries only in-frame clones and drops some. The table has under 2,500 clones, approximately 52% seen once; the top ten hold 30% to 35%.

The receptor was derived from a human donor with classical Hodgkin lymphoma. The genes are TRBV29-1 and TRBJ2-7; 7 nucleotides match TRBD1. The input for sequencing was peripheral blood mononuclear cells (PBMCs), taken at baseline. The CDR3 DNA follows: TGCAGCGCCCAGAGCGGACAGGCTCGAGACTTC. It codes for CSAQSGQARDF.